The 15 T cell receptor beta chains below all came from one sample that was sequenced in a study of blood T cell repertoires in COVID-19. Data came from immunoSEQ multiplex PCR; TCRdb stores just in-frame clones and leaves some out. The table records about 150,000 clones, around 85% of them present only once. Input material: peripheral blood. The receptors here all came from a man aged 55 to 70 with COVID-19, enrolled during active disease.

The J gene is TRBJ1-1, the V gene TRBV19; D perhaps matches TRBD1 (5 bases). The CDR3 totals 11 residues. Germline CDR1 reads LNHDA; CDR2 reads SQIVND (reference sequence). Trimming shortened V by 7 bases and J by 10 bases, and 13 bases separated the two germline ends. Written as DNA, the CDR3 is TGTGCCAGTAAGCAGGGAGGAGGAGCTTTCTTT. This gives the protein CASKQGGGAFF.

This rearrangement joins TRBV18 to TRBJ1-2, with D maybe TRBD1 (5 bases). Looked up from germline, CDR1 is KGHSH and CDR2 is LQKENI. The CDR3 extends over 14 amino acids. V was clipped by 1 base and J by 8 bases, with 14 bases between them. The CDR3 DNA reads as TGTGCCAGCTCACCACAGTTGGGGCAGCACGGCTACACCTTC. Protein: CASSPQLGQHGYTF.

The chain joins TRBV5-6 to TRBJ1-2, with D unclear. Trimming took 2 bases from V and 3 from J, leaving 11 bases between them. The CDR3 totals 14 residues. Germline loops: CDR1 SGHDT, CDR2 YYEEEE. CDR3 sequence (DNA): TGTGCCAGCAGCTTCCGAACATCTCACTATGGCTACACCTTC. It encodes CASSFRTSHYGYTF.

The chain has TRBV30 and TRBJ1-2; 7 bases line up with TRBD1. V lost 2 bases to trimming and J lost 2 bases; unmatched junction nucleotides: 5. The CDR3 spans 14 residues. The germline gives CDR1 GTSNPN, CDR2 SVGIG (reference sequence). This CDR3 is CAWSRQGPNYGYTF. CDR3 DNA sequence: TGTGCCTGGAGTAGACAGGGTCCCAACTATGGCTACACCTTC.

V is TRBV28 and J is TRBJ2-1, with D perhaps matching TRBD2 (6 bases). V was cut by 6 bases and J by 0 bases, with 21 bases left in between. This CDR3 is built from 18 residues. Looked up from germline, CDR1 is MDHEN and CDR2 is SYDVKM. CDR3 coding DNA: TGTGCCAGCAGATCAACGGGACTTGGGGAACGCTCCTACAATGAGCAGTTCTTC. The encoded protein is CASRSTGLGERSYNEQFF.

This clone occurred a few times. The CDR3 reads CASSILPGQMDEKLFF. Here the CDR3 DNA reads TGTGCCAGCAGTATCCTTCCGGGACAGATGGATGAAAAACTGTTTTTT. The rearrangement uses TRBV28 and TRBJ1-4, with 7 bases matching TRBD1. The V segment lost 5 bases and the J segment 6 bases; nucleotides outside the gene matches: 12. This CDR3 has 16 residues. In germline, CDR1 is MDHEN, CDR2 SYDVKM.

The chain joins TRBV7-2 to TRBJ2-5; 13 bases agree with TRBD2. Germline assignment: CDR1 SGHTA and CDR2 FQGNSA. The J segment lost 3 bases and the V segment lost 6 bases, leaving 13 bases of the junction unmatched. The CDR3 covers 18 residues. CDR3 bases: TGTGCCAGCAGTTCGTATTTGGGACTAGCGGGACCGAAAGAGACCCAGTACTTC. It yields the protein CASSSYLGLAGPKETQYF.

This clone occurred once. This rearrangement joins TRBV6-5 to TRBJ1-4, with 9 bases identical to TRBD1. Germline trimming cut 6 bases from V and 7 bases from J; bases unmatched to any gene: 0. The germline V gene has CDR1 MNHEY and CDR2 SVGAGI. The CDR3 consists of 12 residues. CDR3 region: CASRDRGEKLFF. The CDR3 nucleotides are TGTGCCAGCAGGGACAGGGGTGAAAAACTGTTTTTT.

The V call is TRBV6-5, the J call TRBJ1-4; 7 bases agree with TRBD1. Losses at the gene ends were 6 bases for V and 8 bases for J; bases not matched to a gene: 9. This CDR3 has 14 residues. Germline lookup yields CDR1 MNHEY and CDR2 SVGAGI. The CDR3 coding sequence is TGTGCCAGCAGATCGACAGGGACGGGAGAAAAACTGTTTTTT. Its translation: CASRSTGTGEKLFF.

The chain carries TRBV25-1 and TRBJ1-6; D remains unclear. The CDR3 covers 14 residues. Germline V gives CDR1 MGHDK, CDR2 SYGVNS. Trimming took 2 bases from V and 4 from J, leaving 6 bases between them. Written as DNA, the CDR3 is TGTGCCAGCAGTGAACCAATTTATAATTCACCCCTCCACTTT. As protein: CASSEPIYNSPLHF.

This chain uses TRBV28 with TRBJ2-7; 7 positions match TRBD1. Germline V lookup: CDR1 MDHEN, CDR2 SYDVKM. V shed 7 bases and J 6 bases; nucleotides not matched to a gene: 12. There are 14 residues in the CDR3. CDR3 loop: CASTPPPGQAEQYF. CDR3 in DNA: TGTGCCAGCACTCCCCCCCCTGGACAGGCCGAGCAGTACTTC.

The rearrangement joins TRBV5-6 to TRBJ2-5; 11 bases align to TRBD2. Trimming removed 5 bases from V and 1 base from J; junction bases left unmatched: 1. From germline, CDR1 is SGHDT and CDR2 YYEEEE. This CDR3 is 14 amino acids long. CDR3: CASRLAGGQETQYF. DNA for the CDR3: TGTGCCAGCAGGCTAGCGGGAGGCCAAGAGACCCAGTACTTC. Combining the CDR3 with reference TRBV5-6 and TRBJ2-5 gives the whole variable domain DAGVTQSPTHLIKTRGQQVTLRCSPKSGHDTVSWYQQALGQGPQFIFQYYEEEERQRGNFPDRFSGHQFPNYSSELNVNALLLGDSALYLCASRLAGGQETQYFGPGTRLLVL.

The chain carries TRBV29-1 and TRBJ1-6, with TRBD1 identical over 7 bases. J was trimmed by 6 bases and V by 2 bases; bases with no gene match: 10. The length of the CDR3 is 16 residues. In germline, CDR1 is SQVTM, CDR2 ANQGSEA. In DNA form, the CDR3 reads TGCAGCGTTGAACTCTTCGGACAGGCCTTTAATTCACCCCTCCACTTT. Translation gives CSVELFGQAFNSPLHF. Looking up the rest from reference TRBV29-1 and TRBJ1-6 gives the full variable domain: SAVISQKPSRDICQRGTSLTIQCQVDSQVTMMFWYRQQPGQSLTLIATANQGSEATYESGFVIDKFPISRPNLTFSTLTVSNMSPEDSSIYLCSVELFGQAFNSPLHFGNGTRLTVT.

The chain has TRBV6-5 and TRBJ1-1; D not certain. Germline V gene sequence: CDR1 MNHEY, CDR2 SVGAGI. V was clipped by 1 base and J by 1 base, with 7 bases between them. The CDR3 is 14 residues long. The CDR3 nucleotides read TGTGCCAGCAGTTACTTATCCCCGAACACTGAAGCTTTCTTT. Amino acids: CASSYLSPNTEAFF.

The chain employs TRBV7-2 and TRBJ2-7; TRBD1 aligns across 8 bases. The V gene's germline CDR1 is SGHTA and CDR2 FQGNSA. Germline trimming cut 5 bases from V and 1 base from J; bases unmatched to any gene: 4. The CDR3 totals 14 residues. The CDR3 reads CASSTDRGSYEQYF. In DNA form, the CDR3 reads TGTGCCAGCAGCACTGACAGGGGATCCTACGAGCAGTACTTC.